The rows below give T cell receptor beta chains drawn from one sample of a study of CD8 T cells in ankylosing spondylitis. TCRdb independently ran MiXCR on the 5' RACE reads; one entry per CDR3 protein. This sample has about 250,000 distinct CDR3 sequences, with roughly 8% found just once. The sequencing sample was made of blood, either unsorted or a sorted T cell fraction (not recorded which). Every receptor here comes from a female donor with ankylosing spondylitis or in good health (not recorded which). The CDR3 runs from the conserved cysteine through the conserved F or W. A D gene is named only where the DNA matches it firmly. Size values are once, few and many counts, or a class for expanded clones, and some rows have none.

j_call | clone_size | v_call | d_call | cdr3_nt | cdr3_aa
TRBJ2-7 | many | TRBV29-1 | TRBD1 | TGCAGCGTTCGGACAGGGGGCGAGCAGTACTTC | CSVRTGGEQYF
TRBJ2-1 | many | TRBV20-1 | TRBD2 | TGCAGTGCGCGGACTAGCGGGGACCTATACAATGAGCAGTTCTTC | CSARTSGDLYNEQFF
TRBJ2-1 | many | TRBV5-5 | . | TGTGCCAGCAGCTTGGTGGCTGGGCACCAAAGGGGTGAGCAGTTCTTC | CASSLVAGHQRGEQFF
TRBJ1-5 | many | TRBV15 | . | TGTGCCACCAGCGACGACAGTTATAGCAATCAGCCCCAGCATTTT | CATSDDSYSNQPQHF
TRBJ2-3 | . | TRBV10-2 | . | TGCGCCAGCAGTGAGCCGGCTAATACGCAGTATTTT | CASSEPANTQYF
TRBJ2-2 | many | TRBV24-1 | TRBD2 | TGTGCCACCAGTGACCGGGGACTAGCGGGAGGAACCGGGGAGCTGTTTTTT | CATSDRGLAGGTGELFF
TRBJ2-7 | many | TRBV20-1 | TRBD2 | TGCAGTGCTAGAGATCCGTCCGGGTCTAGCGGGAGAGCTTACGAGCAGTACTTC | CSARDPSGSSGRAYEQYF
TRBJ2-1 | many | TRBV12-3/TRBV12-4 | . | TGTGCCAGCATCCGCCGGGCTAGCAGCAATGAGCAGTTCTTC | CASIRRASSNEQFF
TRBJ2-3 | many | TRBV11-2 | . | TGTGCCAGCAGCCTCCCCCCGCGTTGGGATACGCAGTATTTT | CASSLPPRWDTQYF
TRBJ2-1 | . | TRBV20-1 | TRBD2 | TGCAGTGCTTACTCGGGACTATCCTACAATGAGCAGTTCTTC | CSAYSGLSYNEQFF
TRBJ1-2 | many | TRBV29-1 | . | TGCAGCGTTGAAGTTAAGGCGTATACCAACTATGGCTACACCTTC | CSVEVKAYTNYGYTF
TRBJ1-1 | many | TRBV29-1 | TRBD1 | TGCAGCGTGGCTACAGGGGGCTACACTGAAGCTTTCTTT | CSVATGGYTEAFF
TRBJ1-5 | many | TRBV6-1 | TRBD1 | TGTGCCAGCAATGCCGGGACAGGGTTTCAGCCCCAGCATTTT | CASNAGTGFQPQHF
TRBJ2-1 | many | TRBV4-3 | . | TGCGCCAGCAGCCAAGGGGTAGTGAATGAGCAGTTCTTC | CASSQGVVNEQFF
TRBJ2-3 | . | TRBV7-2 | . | TGTGCCAGCAGCTCAGGACAGAAACCAGATACGCAGTATTTT | CASSSGQKPDTQYF
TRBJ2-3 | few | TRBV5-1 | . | TGCGCCAGCAGCGCCCAAGGGAGCACAGATACGCAGTATTTT | CASSAQGSTDTQYF
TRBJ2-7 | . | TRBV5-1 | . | TGCGCCAGCAACGGCGGAGGAGCGGACCATTACGAGCAGTACTTC | CASNGGGADHYEQYF
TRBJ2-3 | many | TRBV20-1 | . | TGCAGTGCTAGAGATTACGCGGCTAGCACAGATACGCAGTATTTT | CSARDYAASTDTQYF
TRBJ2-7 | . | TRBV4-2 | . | TGTGCCAGCAGCAAGGGGCGGGGGCGCATTTACGAGCAGTACTTC | CASSKGRGRIYEQYF
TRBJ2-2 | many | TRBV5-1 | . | TGCGCCAGCAGCTTCCGAGTCGAGAACACCGGGGAGCTGTTTTTT | CASSFRVENTGELFF
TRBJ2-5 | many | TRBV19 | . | TGTGCCACTGCAGGGGATGTCCAAGAGACCCAGTACTTC | CATAGDVQETQYF
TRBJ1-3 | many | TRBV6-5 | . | TGTGCCAGCAGTTACTCAAGACGTAGAGGAAACACCATATATTTT | CASSYSRRRGNTIYF
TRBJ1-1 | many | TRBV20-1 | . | TGCAGTGCTAGAGAACGTCGGGTGAACACTGAAGCTTTCTTT | CSARERRVNTEAFF
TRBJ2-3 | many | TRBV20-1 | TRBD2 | TGCAGTGCCAAGCTAGCGGGAGATACGCAGTATTTT | CSAKLAGDTQYF
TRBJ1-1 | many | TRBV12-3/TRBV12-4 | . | TGTGCCAGCAGTTCCCGCGGAGGCATGAACACTGAAGCTTTCTTT | CASSSRGGMNTEAFF
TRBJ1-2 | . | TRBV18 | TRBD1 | TGTGCCAGCTCACCAACGACAGGGCTCTCGTATGGCTACACCTTC | CASSPTTGLSYGYTF
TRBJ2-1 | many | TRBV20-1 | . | TGCAGTGCTAGTCAGGAGCAACCTTCCTACAATGAGCAGTTCTTC | CSASQEQPSYNEQFF
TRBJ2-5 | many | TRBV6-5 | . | TGTGCCAGCAGTTACTCGCCAGAGGGAAGGGAGACCCAGTACTTC | CASSYSPEGRETQYF
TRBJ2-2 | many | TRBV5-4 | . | TGTGCCAGCAGGATAAAGGGGGAGCGCAGCGGGGAGCTGTTTTTT | CASRIKGERSGELFF
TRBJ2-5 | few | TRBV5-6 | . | TGTGCCAGCAGCTTGGGAGGGCCCTATGGAGAGACCCAGTACTTC | CASSLGGPYGETQYF
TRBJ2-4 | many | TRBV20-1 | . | TGCAGTGCTAGAGGGCTAGACAGGAACATTCAGTACTTC | CSARGLDRNIQYF
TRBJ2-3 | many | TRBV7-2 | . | TGTGCCAGCCGGACACGGATCACAGATACGCAGTATTTT | CASRTRITDTQYF
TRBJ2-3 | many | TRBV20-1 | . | TGCAGTGCTAATGGTCTTCTAGCAATCCCAGATACGCAGTATTTT | CSANGLLAIPDTQYF
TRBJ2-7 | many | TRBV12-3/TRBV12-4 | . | TGCGCCAGCAGCTCAGGTTTCTACGAGCAGTACTTC | CASSSGFYEQYF
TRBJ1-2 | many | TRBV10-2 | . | TGCGCCAGCAGCCCCAGGGGAACCATCGGGGGCTACACCTTC | CASSPRGTIGGYTF
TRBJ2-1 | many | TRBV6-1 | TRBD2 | TGTGCCAGCAGTGAATGGCTAGCGGGAGTATCCAATGAGCAGTTCTTC | CASSEWLAGVSNEQFF
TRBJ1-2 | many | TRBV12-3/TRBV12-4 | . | TGTGCCAGCACCCCCCGGGAATTTCATGGCTACACCTTC | CASTPREFHGYTF
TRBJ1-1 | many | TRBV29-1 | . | TGCAGCGTCGACAGATCGAACACTGAAGCTTTCTTT | CSVDRSNTEAFF
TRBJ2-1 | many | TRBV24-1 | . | TGTGCCACCAGTGACCCGACTAGGGATGAGCAGTTCTTC | CATSDPTRDEQFF
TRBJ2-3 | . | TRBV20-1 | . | TGCAGTGCTAGGAATCGGGGGGCGCGAAGCACAGATACGCAGTATTTT | CSARNRGARSTDTQYF
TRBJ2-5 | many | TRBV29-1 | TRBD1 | TGCAGCTCGGGACAGTCCCAAGAGACCCAGTACTTC | CSSGQSQETQYF
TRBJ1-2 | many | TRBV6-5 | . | TGTGCCAGCAGTTACATCAGTCAACGGGGGGCGCAAGACTATGGCTACACCTTC | CASSYISQRGAQDYGYTF
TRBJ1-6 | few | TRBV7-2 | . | TGTGCCAGCAGCTTCGGGCGGGGATTGAATTCACCCCTCCACTTT | CASSFGRGLNSPLHF
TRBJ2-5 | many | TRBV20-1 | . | TGCAGTGCTACCCCTTGGACAGAGTACCAAGAGACCCAGTACTTC | CSATPWTEYQETQYF